Here is one T cell receptor (beta chain) with its context. Its matching antigen is unknown. PCR involved 60 Vbeta and 13 Jbeta primers. The assay was immunoSEQ multiplex PCR, and TCRdb's table has in-frame clones only and misses some. The sample table includes roughly 70,000 clones. The sample is drawn from a study of cytomegalovirus exposure and HLA in healthy donors. Study in general: Approximately 83 million unique TCRs from HLA-typed donors were held in an early data release.

CDR3 length: 19 amino acids. The germline gives CDR1 GTSNPN, CDR2 SVGIG (reference sequence). The V end was cut by 0 bases, the J end by 1 base, with 24 bases between. Study-wide findings and caveats: Among the most significant clusters, several appeared linked to common viral pathogens in a later analysis. In a later analysis, compared with equally common non-associated chains, HLA-associated beta chains were more expanded.

The chain links TRBV30 to TRBJ1-1; tentatively, D is TRBD1 (6 bases). The sequencing sample was made of PBMCs. The TCR comes from a female donor in good health and CMV-seropositive. CDR3 DNA: TGTGCCTGGAGTGTAACCCCCCGGGAGGGGGGGTGGTGGAACACTGAAGCTTTCTTT. Protein product: CAWSVTPREGGWWNTEAFF.